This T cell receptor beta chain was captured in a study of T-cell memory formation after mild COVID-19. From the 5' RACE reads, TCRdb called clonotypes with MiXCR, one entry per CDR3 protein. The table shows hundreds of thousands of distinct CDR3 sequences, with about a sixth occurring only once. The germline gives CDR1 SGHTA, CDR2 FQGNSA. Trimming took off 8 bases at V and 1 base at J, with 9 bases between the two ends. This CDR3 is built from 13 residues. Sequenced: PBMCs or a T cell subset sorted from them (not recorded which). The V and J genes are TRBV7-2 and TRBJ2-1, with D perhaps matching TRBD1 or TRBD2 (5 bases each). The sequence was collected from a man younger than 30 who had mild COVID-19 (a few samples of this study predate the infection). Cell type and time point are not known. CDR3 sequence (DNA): TGTGCCAGCCTAGAGGGGTCCTACAATGAGCAGTTCTTC. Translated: CASLEGSYNEQFF.